This T cell receptor beta chain is from a study of blood T cell repertoires in COVID-19. Study at large: Sample material is recorded as cDNA or gDNA derived from T cells, B-cell-depleted T cells, or PBMCs.

Assay used: immunoSEQ multiplex PCR; TCRdb lists only in-frame clones, some missing. The sample holds about 310,000 clones, approximately 89% seen once. What was sequenced was PBMCs or T cells enriched from blood (not recorded which). This receptor was obtained from a woman aged 25 to 39 who had recovered from COVID-19.

CDR3 sequence reads: CASSQGTGDQPQHF. CDR3 bases: TGTGCCAGCAGCCAAGGGACAGGGGATCAGCCCCAGCATTTT. The V call is TRBV3-1 (or the pseudogene TRBV3-2), the J call TRBJ1-5; 9 bases are shared with TRBD1. The J segment lost 5 bases and the V segment lost 1 base, leaving 0 bases of the junction unmatched. In germline, CDR1 is LGHDT, CDR2 YNNKEL (reference sequence). This CDR3 region has 14 residues.